Given below is one T cell receptor (beta chain) in context. Its specificity is unknown. TCRdb redid the calling of the reads with MiXCR, one entry per CDR3 protein. Of fewer than 350,000 distinct CDR3 sequences listed, 15% to 20% are singletons. The entry originates in a study of T cell repertoires in cytomegalovirus infection. Study-wide context: Shared public TCR beta signatures pointed to both CMV infection and a matching HLA type.

CDR1 is DFQATT, CDR2 SNEGSKA, per germline (reference sequence). The junction had 8 bases not matched to a gene; V was cut back by 2 bases and J by 4 bases. The CDR3 runs to 16 residues. Study results and caveats: HLA-C-restricted CMV-specific TCR beta clonotypes prevailed in the ex vivo response. Of the TCR beta families, the public ones yielded a cumulative frequency that identified carriers of CMV plus the relevant HLA.

The sample consisted of PBMCs. This receptor was identified in a human donor in good health (CMV status not recorded). Some clones in this sample may be carry-over from other donors' samples. This rearrangement joins TRBV20-1 to TRBJ2-1; 10 bases fit TRBD2. The CDR3 DNA sequence: TGCAGTGCTAGACTAACTAGCGGGGCCATATACAATGAGCAGTTCTTC. Amino acid sequence: CSARLTSGAIYNEQFF.